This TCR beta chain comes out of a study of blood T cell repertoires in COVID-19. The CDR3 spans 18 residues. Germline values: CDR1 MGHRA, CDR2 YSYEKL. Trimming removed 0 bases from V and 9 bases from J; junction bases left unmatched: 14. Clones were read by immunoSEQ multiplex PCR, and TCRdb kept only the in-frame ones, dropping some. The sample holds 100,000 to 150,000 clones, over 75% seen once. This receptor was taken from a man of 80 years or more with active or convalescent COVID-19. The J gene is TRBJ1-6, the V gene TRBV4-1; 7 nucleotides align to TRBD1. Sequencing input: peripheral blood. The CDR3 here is CASSQDKTTPGGTSPLHF. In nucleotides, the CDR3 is TGCGCCAGCAGCCAAGACAAAACCACACCAGGGGGTACTTCACCCCTCCACTTT.